These T cell receptor beta chains were read from a single sample in a study of blood T cell repertoires in COVID-19. The table came from immunoSEQ multiplex PCR; TCRdb's copy has only in-frame clones and leaves some out. The table records 85,000 to 95,000 clones, about 84% of them present only once. The sequenced sample was peripheral blood. These TCRs come from a human donor in a cohort sampled during active COVID-19. CDR3s include the opening cysteine and the closing phenylalanine or tryptophan. The order of the fields is D gene, J gene, clone size, V gene, CDR3 DNA, CDR3 protein. A D gene is named only where the DNA matches it firmly. The size of a clone is reported for some rows only, either as once, few or many, or as a class for expanded clones.

TRBD2	TRBJ2-2	few	TRBV27	TGTGCCAGCAGGCCGGGACTAGCGGGATTGGGCGGGGAGCTGTTTTTT	CASRPGLAGLGGELFF
NA	TRBJ1-3	NA	TRBV5-1	TGCGCCAGCAGCTTAATGCCTACCTCTGGAAACACCATATATTTT	CASSLMPTSGNTIYF
NA	TRBJ2-1	NA	TRBV28	TGTGCCAGCAGTCTGCAGTACAATGAGCAGTTCTTC	CASSLQYNEQFF
TRBD1	TRBJ1-5	NA	TRBV19	TGTGCCAGTAGTAGGCCGGGACAGGGAAGGATTAGCAATCAGCCCCAGCATTTT	CASSRPGQGRISNQPQHF
NA	TRBJ2-7	NA	TRBV4-3	TGCGCCAGCAGCCAAGCGCCAGCGCCCGTTTTTGACGAGCAGTACTTC	CASSQAPAPVFDEQYF
NA	TRBJ1-2	once	TRBV24-1	TGTGCCACCAGTGATTTGCTTGGTCTAACCTATGGCTACACCTTC	CATSDLLGLTYGYTF
NA	TRBJ1-5	NA	TRBV7-2	TGTGCCAGCAGCCGCGGGACGTTCGAGGGGCCCCAGCATTTT	CASSRGTFEGPQHF
TRBD1	TRBJ2-1	NA	TRBV13	TGTGCCAGCAGCCCCACAGGGGGCACTTACAATGAGCAGTTCTTC	CASSPTGGTYNEQFF
TRBD2	TRBJ2-3	NA	TRBV4-3	TGCGCCAGCAGCCAGACCGGGACTAGCGGTTCTGTGGATACGCAGTATTTT	CASSQTGTSGSVDTQYF
TRBD1	TRBJ2-1	NA	TRBV29-1	TGCAGCGGTACACGGACAGGGCTTGGCTACAATGAGCAGTTCTTC	CSGTRTGLGYNEQFF
NA	TRBJ2-5	NA	TRBV9	TGTGCCAGCAGCGTAGGAGCGCGGGTAGGAGGCAGGGAGACCCAGTACTTC	CASSVGARVGGRETQYF
NA	TRBJ1-3	once	TRBV18	TGTGCCAGCTCACCACAGACGGACAGCTCTGGAAACACCATATATTTT	CASSPQTDSSGNTIYF
TRBD1	TRBJ1-1	NA	TRBV28	TGTGCCTCGGGGACAGGGGTGAACACTGAAGCTTTCTTT	CASGTGVNTEAFF
NA	TRBJ1-5	few	TRBV19	TGTGCCAGTAGTATAGATGGCCTTCTGGCCCAGCATTTT	CASSIDGLLAQHF
NA	TRBJ2-1	once	TRBV15	TGTGCCACCAGCCCGCTGGACAGCACCTACAATGAGCAGTTCTTC	CATSPLDSTYNEQFF
NA	TRBJ1-1	NA	TRBV14	TGTGCCAGCAGCCAATTTACGCGGGGGAAGGCAAACACTGAAGCTTTCTTT	CASSQFTRGKANTEAFF
NA	TRBJ1-3	NA	TRBV27	TGTGCCAGCAGCACGTCGAGGAGGACCTCTGGAAACACCATATATTTT	CASSTSRRTSGNTIYF
TRBD1	TRBJ1-4	NA	TRBV6-6	TGTGCCAGCGGGAAGACAGGGGGGAGTGAAAAACTGTTTTTT	CASGKTGGSEKLFF
TRBD1	TRBJ2-7	NA	TRBV7-3	TGTGCCAGCAGCCCGAGACAGGGGAGGTACGAGCAGTACTTC	CASSPRQGRYEQYF